This TCR beta chain was retrieved from a study of T cell responses to AZD1222 COVID-19 vaccine. Trimming took off 0 bases at V and 0 bases at J, with 6 bases between the two ends. This CDR3 has 15 residues. Germline CDR1 LGHNA, CDR2 YNFKEQ. Sequencing used immunoSEQ multiplex PCR; TCRdb keeps in-frame clones, though not all of them. The sample records under 200,000 clones, about 94% being singletons. The chain uses TRBV4-2 and TRBJ2-1; no firm D call. The input for sequencing was peripheral blood, taken on day 0 of AZD1222 vaccination. This receptor was taken from an adult in good health. The CDR3, as DNA: TGTGCCAGCAGCCAAGAGCGGCACTCCTACAATGAGCAGTTCTTC. Its translation: CASSQERHSYNEQFF.